The rows below give T cell receptor beta chains drawn from one sample of a study of blood T cell repertoires in COVID-19. Only in-frame clones appear in the TCRdb table, and some are missing; sequencing was by immunoSEQ multiplex PCR. The sample gives some 200,000 clones, around 80% of which show up once; under 15% is in the top ten. The specimen was peripheral blood. The origin of the receptors is a young man with active or convalescent COVID-19. Both conserved end residues are part of each CDR3. The order of the fields is D gene, V gene, CDR3 protein. The D gene is left open where the match is weak.

>NA|TRBV6-5
CASSYQSAVSTDTQYF
>TRBD1|TRBV28
CASSLGTGGGAFF
>TRBD2|TRBV10-3
CAISLVSTSGTYNEQFF
>TRBD1|TRBV24-1
CATSRPGQGNTGELFF
>NA|TRBV12-3/TRBV12-4
CASSQGEKLFF
>TRBD2|TRBV28
CACGRGADTQYF
>NA|TRBV6-5
CASRAGAGTYEQYF
>NA|TRBV12-3/TRBV12-4
CASWGGQFQPQHF
>TRBD1|TRBV6-6
CASRMGQGFATEAFF
>NA|TRBV6-1
CASSDPWAGGNQPQHF
>NA|TRBV7-9
CASSKTPGAKNIQYF
>NA|TRBV6-4
CASSAQHNTEAFF
>TRBD2|TRBV5-1
CASSLVASGRSPSRYNEQFF
>TRBD1|TRBV7-6
CASTNRRDRVLDEQFF
>NA|TRBV4-3
CASSQGGGYQPQHF
>NA|TRBV4-1
CASSLTTGSYYNEQFF
>NA|TRBV2
CASSDETGPADTQYF
>NA|TRBV27
CASARTDYYGYTF
>NA|TRBV18
CASSPRTLVNTEAFF
>TRBD1|TRBV30
CAWSLQGTDTQYF
>NA|TRBV20-1
CSAPSRETQYF
>NA|TRBV27
CASSSTGELFF
>NA|TRBV30
CAWSTGNEKLFF
>TRBD2|TRBV7-3
CASSLEGLAGGNEQFF
>NA|TRBV7-9
CASSHLGVAESYEQYF
>TRBD1|TRBV30
CVGTGDPTDTQYF
>NA|TRBV10-3
CAISESRWEGGAYGYTF
>NA|TRBV2
CASSAGEAYEQYF
>TRBD1|TRBV7-2
CASRQTGQGGEKLFF
>NA|TRBV5-6
CASSLSWQSEKLFF
>NA|TRBV7-8
CASSLTSAGWTGELFF
>NA|TRBV4-1
CASSQVVYTSADTQYF
>NA|TRBV30
CAWSVHPANNYGYTF
>TRBD1|TRBV2
CASKPTGGVSPLHF
>NA|TRBV5-1
CASSLDQSGANVLTF
>NA|TRBV19
CASSMGQWTSTDTQYF
>TRBD1|TRBV5-1
CASSLGTGAEAFF
>TRBD2|TRBV7-2
CASSPLARRGIQETQYF
>TRBD1|TRBV18
CASSPDRGQPQHF
>TRBD2|TRBV5-4
CASSFRLAGFAPYNEQFF
>NA|TRBV7-2
CASSLGGIGYEQYF
>NA|TRBV5-4
CASSFHSQSSGNTIYF
>NA|TRBV29-1
CSVEDGPQGTGEQFF
>NA|TRBV6-6
CASSYWGDWDNSPLHF
>TRBD1|TRBV28
CASSRVGTGGGYTF
>NA|TRBV19
CASTKQDSNYGYTF
>TRBD2|TRBV5-1
CASSSGTSGITDTQYF
>TRBD1|TRBV11-1
CASSPGQGETQYF